This passage covers 14 T cell receptor beta chains from one sample sequenced in a study of blood T cell repertoires in COVID-19. The table came from immunoSEQ multiplex PCR; TCRdb's copy has only in-frame clones and leaves some out. The table records over 85,000 clones, 85% to 90% of them present only once. Material for sequencing was peripheral blood. These receptors originate from a man in his forties or fifties with active or convalescent COVID-19.

The rearrangement uses TRBV11-2 and TRBJ1-6, with D tentatively TRBD1 (5 bases). The V end was cut by 2 bases, the J end by 9 bases, with 14 bases between. The CDR3 length is 15 residues. Germline V gene sequence: CDR1 SGHAT, CDR2 FQNNGV. CDR3 sequence: CASSLPVIRGSPLHF. CDR3 nucleotides: TGTGCCAGCAGCTTACCAGTAATAAGGGGTTCACCCCTCCACTTT.

This clone has a count of ten or more. The chain combines TRBV5-6 with TRBJ1-1; tentatively, D is TRBD1 (5 bases). This CDR3 region has 13 residues. The germline V and J ends were trimmed by 3 bases and 4 bases, with 10 bases remaining between them. The germline CDR1 and CDR2 sequences are SGHDT and YYEEEE. CDR3 in amino acids: CASSSAGGTEAFF. CDR3 nucleotides: TGTGCCAGCAGCTCGGCGGGGGGCACTGAAGCTTTCTTT. The complete variable domain, with remaining parts taken from reference TRBV5-6 and TRBJ1-1, reads DAGVTQSPTHLIKTRGQQVTLRCSPKSGHDTVSWYQQALGQGPQFIFQYYEEEERQRGNFPDRFSGHQFPNYSSELNVNALLLGDSALYLCASSSAGGTEAFFGQGTRLTVV.

The chain combines TRBV28 with TRBJ1-4; 8 bases match TRBD1. The CDR3 contains 14 residues. The trim removed 4 bases at V and 7 bases at J, leaving 5 bases unmatched. From germline, CDR1 is MDHEN and CDR2 SYDVKM. The CDR3: CASSSGQGAEKLFF. The CDR3 DNA reads TGTGCCAGCAGTTCCGGACAGGGAGCTGAAAAACTGTTTTTT. The full variable domain, with the rest looked up from reference TRBV28 and TRBJ1-4, is DVKVTQSSRYLVKRTGEKVFLECVQDMDHENMFWYRQDPGLGLRLIYFSYDVKMKEKGDIPEGYSVSREKKERFSLILESASTNQTSMYLCASSSGQGAEKLFFGSGTQLSVL.

The chain has TRBV11-2 and TRBJ2-7; D not resolved. Germline V CDR1 and CDR2: SGHAT, FQNNGV. The CDR3 is made up of 11 amino acids. The V and J ends lost 5 bases and 1 base respectively, with 3 bases between them. CDR3 residues: CASSASYEQYF. For the CDR3, the DNA is TGTGCCAGCAGCGCGTCCTACGAGCAGTACTTC.

CDR3 in amino acids: CSARLAETQYF. The CDR3 bases are TGCAGTGCTAGACTTGCGGAGACCCAGTACTTC. The genes are TRBV20-1 and TRBJ2-5; D gene ambiguous. CDR1 and CDR2 from the germline V gene are DFQATT and SNEGSKA (reference sequence). The CDR3 length is 11 residues. The germline V and J ends were trimmed by 2 bases and 5 bases, with 6 bases remaining between them.

CDR3 in amino acids: CASSYSQGEAFF. The CDR3 DNA reads as TGTGCCAGCAGTTACTCCCAGGGTGAAGCTTTCTTT. This sequence joins TRBV6-6 and TRBJ1-1; TRBD1 is a possible D gene (5 bases). CDR1 MNHNY and CDR2 SVGAGI come from the germline V gene (reference sequence). This CDR3 contains 12 residues. V lost 0 bases and J lost 7, with 6 bases in between.

The chain links TRBV18 to TRBJ2-3; TRBD2 agrees at 8 bases. The CDR3 totals 15 residues. Per germline, CDR1 KGHSH and CDR2 LQKENI. The junction had 4 bases not matched to a gene; V was cut back by 3 bases and J by 2 bases. The CDR3 DNA follows: TGTGCCAGCTCACCGCGGGGGGCCCCCACAGATACGCAGTATTTT. Its protein is CASSPRGAPTDTQYF.

The chain is built from TRBV18 and TRBJ2-5; D is unresolved. V was clipped by 2 bases and J by 1 base, with 5 bases between them. The CDR3 is 13 amino acids. Germline values: CDR1 KGHSH, CDR2 LQKENI. This CDR3 is CASSPSAQETQYF. The CDR3 DNA reads as TGTGCCAGCTCACCAAGCGCCCAAGAGACCCAGTACTTC.

The rearrangement uses TRBV4-2 and TRBJ1-2; 7 bases are shared with TRBD1. The junction had 10 bases not matched to a gene; V was cut back by 0 bases and J by 3 bases. Looked up from germline, CDR1 is LGHNA and CDR2 is YNFKEQ. The CDR3 length is 17 residues. Here the CDR3 reads CASSQEGGRVSYYGYTF. The CDR3 DNA reads TGTGCCAGCAGCCAAGAAGGGGGCAGGGTCTCTTACTATGGCTACACCTTC.

In DNA form, the CDR3 reads TGCGCCAGCAGCCAAGGCAAAGGGGGCAACACAGATACGCAGTATTTT. The encoded protein is CASSQGKGGNTDTQYF. This chain links TRBV4-1 with TRBJ2-3; 7 bases map to TRBD1. Losses at the gene ends were 1 base for V and 2 bases for J; bases not matched to a gene: 6. Germline CDR1 reads MGHRA; CDR2 reads YSYEKL. This CDR3 has 16 amino acids.

This chain links TRBV11-2 with TRBJ1-3, with 7 nucleotides matching TRBD1. This CDR3 region has 15 residues. J gave up 1 base and V 1 base, and 1 base lay outside the gene matches. Germline CDR1 reads SGHAT; CDR2 reads FQNNGV. The CDR3: CASSLGGQSGNTIYF. The CDR3 DNA follows: TGTGCCAGCAGCTTAGGGGGACAGTCTGGAAACACCATATATTTT.

The chain has TRBV12-1 and TRBJ1-6; TRBD1 is the table's D call, not checked against the DNA. TRBV12-1 has pseudogene status. This CDR3 spans 18 amino acids. The CDR3 region is CASSSRVGAGGFSSPLHF. The DNA for the CDR3 is TGTGCCAGCAGCTCGCGCGTGGGGGCAGGGGGCTTTAGTTCACCCCTCCACTTT.

The rearrangement joins TRBV15 to TRBJ1-3; D is unclear. Per the germline V gene, CDR1 is LNHNV and CDR2 is YYDKDF (reference sequence). The V gene lost 0 bases and the J gene lost 1 base, with 7 bases spanning the gap. The CDR3 runs to 15 residues. CDR3 nucleotide sequence: TGTGCCACCAGCAGAGATCGGAGTTCTGGAAACACCATATATTTT. Protein sequence: CATSRDRSSGNTIYF.

This chain's CDR3 is CATSDMTGYGYTF. The CDR3 DNA is TGTGCCACCAGTGACATGACAGGGTATGGCTACACCTTC. V usage is TRBV24-1 and J usage is TRBJ1-2; TRBD1 aligns across 7 bases. CDR1 and CDR2 from the germline V gene are KGHDR and SFDVKD. The CDR3 is 13 residues long. The trim removed 4 bases at V and 5 bases at J, leaving 3 bases unmatched.